This T cell receptor (beta chain) was obtained from a study of shared clonotypes between healthy human individuals. Whole-study results and caveats: When naive CD4 clonotypes were compared across a few donors, about 5% were shared. Donor scarcity curtailed the genetic and exposure-history diversity represented herein. Among non-shared clonotypes, generation probabilities were lower than among those shared by all four donors.

Between the trimmed V and J ends, which lost 0 bases and 8 bases, there was a span of 7 bases. This CDR3 region has 13 residues. Germline V gene data show CDR1 as MNHEY and CDR2 as SVGAGI. Assay: immunoSEQ multiplex PCR; the TCRdb copy retains only in-frame clones and omits some. The profile shows about 2 million clones, about 95% of them singletons. Concerning this clone: Its antigen is unidentified.

Cells designated naive CD8 were CD45RO-negative and were positively selected for CCR7, with terminally differentiated effector memory CD45RA+ cells excluded. J is TRBJ1-4 and V is TRBV6-5; D is unclear. The TCR sequence derives from a man between 18 and 35 years old in good health. Input material: naive CD8+ T cells sorted from blood. CDR3 sequence reads: CASSYSRNEKLFF. The CDR3 coding sequence is TGTGCCAGCAGTTACTCGAGGAACGAAAAACTGTTTTTT.